This record looks at one T cell receptor beta chain sequence and its context. There is no known antigen for this receptor. No quality values exist for individual bases; no much larger clone is one base distant. This sample stems from a study of radiotherapy plus CTLA-4 blockade in lung cancer (dated by TCRdb to about 2018). Context from the whole study: Among the enrolled patients, approximately 18% had an objective response, and 25% to 35% reached disease control. The investigation overall reported the following: After treatment with radiotherapy and ipilimumab, TCR clones that came from tumors expanded in the peripheral blood. The strongest predictors of response, as reported, were early dynamic changes in blood T cell clones along with a rise in serum interferon-beta after radiation.

The CDR3 starts with the cysteine, ends with the phenylalanine, and has 16 residues. Just the 48-base CDR3 DNA is kept, in frame starting at base 1. CDR1 and CDR2, looked up from the germline V gene, are SGHTA and FQGTGA. V lost 5 bases and J lost 4 bases, and the count of bases not matched to a germline gene is 12. Library preparation was by the immunoSEQ multiplex PCR assay. Sourced from immuneACCESS, this table was stored by TCRdb with only in-frame sequences that have V and J called. A share of the clones is absent; for the studies checked, an unresolved V gene accounts for under half, and the remainder has no known explanation. This sample comprises some 52,000 clones, under 85% of them detected only once. The biggest ten clones account for roughly 3.5% of the sample. The study tested focal radiation therapy combined with CTLA-4 blockade (ipilimumab) in patients with chemo-refractory metastatic non-small-cell lung cancer.

This chain joins TRBV7-3 to TRBJ1-2, and TRBD1 aligns with 8 junction nucleotides. Source: peripheral blood, taken from a patient treated with radiotherapy plus ipilimumab. The sequence was obtained from a human donor with non-small cell lung cancer who had a partial response to radiotherapy plus ipilimumab. Here the CDR3 is given as CASSPGVGTGGYGYTF. The bases are TGTGCCAGCAGCCCCGGTGTTGGGACAGGAGGCTATGGCTACACCTTC.